These 13 T cell receptor beta chains were sequenced from one sample in a study of spatial heterogeneity in lung cancer. These receptors are not linked to any known antigen. Study-wide findings and caveats: In tumors, expanded intratumoral alpha and beta TCR counts tracked mutation counts.

TCRdb processed the 5' RACE reads anew with MiXCR; each CDR3 protein has one entry. The sample shows 15,000 to 20,000 distinct CDR3 sequences, 5.5% to 8.5% of them seen only once. Stated time point: sample taken at primary tumor resection. The sequences come from lung tumor tissue, collected at surgery. Receptors originate from a female donor with early-stage non-small cell lung cancer.

This clonotype was seen at least ten times. This chain connects TRBV20-1 to TRBJ2-7; 14 bases match TRBD2. J was trimmed by 4 bases and V by 5 bases; bases with no gene match: 10. The CDR3 loop spans 16 amino acids. Per the germline V gene, CDR1 is DFQATT and CDR2 is SNEGSKA (reference sequence). CDR3 bases: TGCAGTGCTTCGGGACTAGCGGGGGTACTAGGGTACGAGCAGTACTTC. Translating it yields CSASGLAGVLGYEQYF.

Concerning this clonotype itself: A much larger clone sits a single nucleotide away, making a read error possible. The V gene is TRBV6-5, the J gene TRBJ1-6, with 8 positions matching TRBD1. Germline values: CDR1 MNHEY, CDR2 SVGAGI. The length of the CDR3 is 19 residues. CDR3: CASSYKGTGNTAYNPPLHF. CDR3 DNA sequence: TGTGCCAGCAGTTACAAAGGGACAGGCAACACAGCGTATAATCCACCCCTCCACTTT.

The table lists this clonotype with a few counts. The V call is TRBV6-1, the J call TRBJ2-2; the D is unclear. Germline CDR1 reads MNHNS; CDR2 reads SASEGT. V shed 4 bases and J shed 0 bases, with 12 bases lying between them. The CDR3 has 16 residues. Here the CDR3 DNA reads TGTGCCAGCAGTGCTCTCCCGGGCGCGAACACCGGGGAGCTGTTTTTT. The encoded protein is CASSALPGANTGELFF.

The table lists this clonotype with a few counts. The chain couples TRBV7-9 to TRBJ2-7, with D perhaps matching TRBD2 (6 bases). CDR1 and CDR2 (germline): SEHNR, FQNEAQ (reference sequence). The CDR3 is made up of 12 amino acids. Trimming shortened V by 5 bases and J by 2 bases, and 7 bases separated the two germline ends. Here the CDR3 DNA reads TGTGCCAGCAGCCCGGGAGCCTACGAGCAGTACTTC. It yields the protein CASSPGAYEQYF.

J is TRBJ2-2 and V is TRBV14; the D gene is possibly TRBD2 (7 bases). CDR1 is SGHDN, CDR2 FVKESK, per germline. CDR3 length: 19 residues. Trimming pared 4 bases from V and 1 base from J, leaving 22 bases between. DNA of the CDR3: TGTGCCAGCAGCCCGAGACTAGCCAGGGGAACAGGGAACACCGGGGAGCTGTTTTTT. Translation gives CASSPRLARGTGNTGELFF.

This clonotype has at least ten counts. The chain joins TRBV5-1 to TRBJ2-2; 7 nucleotides agree with TRBD1. With V trimmed by 4 bases and J by 2 bases, 5 bases remained unmatched. The CDR3 covers 15 residues. Germline V gene lookup returns CDR1 SGHRS and CDR2 YFSETQ. Here the CDR3 reads CASSPRQGNTGELFF. CDR3 DNA: TGCGCCAGCAGCCCCCGACAGGGAAACACCGGGGAGCTGTTTTTT. Based on the CDR3 plus reference TRBV5-1 and TRBJ2-2, the full variable domain is KAGVTQTPRYLIKTRGQQVTLSCSPISGHRSVSWYQQTPGQGLQFLFEYFSETQRNKGNFPGRFSGRQFSNSRSEMNVSTLELGDSALYLCASSPRQGNTGELFFGEGSRLTVL.

This clonotype was recorded at least ten times. The chain is built from TRBV9 and TRBJ2-1; 9 bases are a match to TRBD1. CDR1 and CDR2 from the germline V gene are SGDLS and YYNGEE. Trimming took 0 bases from V and 0 from J; bases not matched to a gene: 10. The CDR3 length is 19 residues. The CDR3 here is CASSVATRDRASSYNEQFF. The CDR3 nucleotides read TGTGCCAGCAGCGTAGCCACCCGGGACAGGGCAAGCTCCTACAATGAGCAGTTCTTC.

This clonotype appeared a few times. V is TRBV20-1 and J is TRBJ2-4; 12 bases are shared with TRBD2. Trimming at V came to 4 bases and at J to 0 bases, leaving 4 bases not matched to a gene. The CDR3 runs 16 residues. CDR1 and CDR2 (germline): DFQATT, SNEGSKA (reference sequence). This chain's CDR3 is CSATRLAGEAKNIQYF. The CDR3 DNA follows: TGCAGTGCTACAAGACTAGCGGGGGAAGCCAAAAACATTCAGTACTTC.

This clonotype was counted once. The J gene is TRBJ2-1, the V gene TRBV20-1; 7 bases agree with TRBD2. The CDR3 is made up of 12 amino acids. Germline V lookup: CDR1 DFQATT, CDR2 SNEGSKA (reference sequence). The trim removed 6 bases at V and 6 bases at J, leaving 5 bases unmatched. In nucleotides, the CDR3 is TGCAGTGCAAGCGGGACTTCCAATGAGCAGTTCTTC. Amino acids: CSASGTSNEQFF.

This clonotype was counted at least ten times. The V gene is TRBV7-2, the J gene TRBJ2-5; 7 bases line up with TRBD1. The CDR3 extends over 15 amino acids. V lost 4 bases and J lost 5; bases outside the gene matches: 10. Germline CDR1 reads SGHTA; CDR2 reads FQGNSA. The CDR3 DNA is TGTGCCAGCAGCTCGAGGGGGCTGGGGGCCGAGACCCAGTACTTC. This encodes CASSSRGLGAETQYF.

This clonotype has ten or more counts. The chain is built from TRBV5-1 and TRBJ1-1; D is ambiguous. CDR3 length: 13 amino acids. V was pared by 4 bases and J by 3 bases, with 10 bases between. Germline assignment: CDR1 SGHRS and CDR2 YFSETQ. The CDR3, as DNA: TGCGCCAGCAGCATTCAGGAATACACTGAAGCTTTCTTT. Its translation: CASSIQEYTEAFF.

The genes are TRBV2 and TRBJ1-6; D uncertain. This CDR3 region has 14 residues. The germline V gene has CDR1 SNHLY and CDR2 FYNNEI. Trimming took 1 base from V and 8 from J, leaving 9 bases between them. The CDR3 sequence is CASSEGFGDSPLHF. The CDR3 DNA follows: TGTGCCAGCAGTGAAGGATTTGGGGATTCACCCCTCCACTTT.

This clonotype was detected ten times or more. This sequence joins TRBV27 and TRBJ1-1; D is ambiguous. Germline assignment: CDR1 MNHEY and CDR2 SMNVEV (reference sequence). The CDR3 totals 11 residues. Trimming stripped 6 bases from V and 1 base from J, with 3 bases between. Written as DNA, the CDR3 is TGTGCCAGCAGAGCGAACACTGAAGCTTTCTTT. Translating it yields CASRANTEAFF.